These T cell receptor beta chains were read from a single sample in a study of response to subunit inactivated influenza vaccine. TCRdb reprocessed the RT-PCR reads via MiXCR and lists one record per CDR3 protein. The sample shows 500,000 to 600,000 distinct CDR3 sequences, approximately 7.7% of them seen only once. This specimen consisted of PBMCs from blood, obtained less than 30 months after vaccination. These receptors were obtained from a man between 50 and 69 years old who received an inactivated influenza vaccine. CDR3s include the opening cysteine and the closing phenylalanine or tryptophan. A D gene is named only where the DNA matches it firmly. Clone size is not always given. Where it is, it says once, few, many or a class for expanded clones.

v_call	clone_size	d_call	j_call	cdr3_nt	cdr3_aa
TRBV20-1	many	TRBD1	TRBJ1-1	TGCAGGGCGGGACAGATGGGTCGGGGCACTGAAGCTTTCTTT	CRAGQMGRGTEAFF
TRBV5-1	-	-	TRBJ1-5	TGCGCCAGCAGCGTCGGGGTTAATCAGCCCCAGCATTTT	CASSVGVNQPQHF
TRBV12-3/TRBV12-4	many	-	TRBJ2-2	TGTGCCAGCAGTCTTGGGAGAGGGAACACCGGGGAGCTGTTTTTT	CASSLGRGNTGELFF
TRBV12-3/TRBV12-4	-	-	TRBJ2-3	TGTGCAAGCAGAAGGGGACCAGACAAAGATACGCAGTATTTT	CASRRGPDKDTQYF
TRBV7-6	-	TRBD2	TRBJ2-7	TGTGCCAGCAGCCTGGGGACTAGCGCCTCCTACGAGCAGTACTTC	CASSLGTSASYEQYF
TRBV11-2	-	TRBD1	TRBJ2-5	TGTGCCAGCAGTCTTCCGGGACAGCGAGGGAAGACCCAGTACTTC	CASSLPGQRGKTQYF
TRBV27	few	TRBD2	TRBJ2-3	TGTGCCAGCAGTTTAACCTCCGGGACTACCACAGATACGCAGTATTTT	CASSLTSGTTTDTQYF
TRBV11-3	many	TRBD2	TRBJ2-3	TGTGCCAGCAGCTTAGGAGGGGGACTAGCGGGAGGGGGCCAAGGCACAGATACGCAGTATTTT	CASSLGGGLAGGGQGTDTQYF
TRBV20-1	-	TRBD1	TRBJ2-3	TGCAGTGCTAGACCACCCTCCAACAGGGGGCAAGAAGATACGCAGTATTTT	CSARPPSNRGQEDTQYF
TRBV20-1	few	-	TRBJ2-7	TGCAGTGCTAGGAGGGGGGCCCTACTGTTATTC	CSARRGALLLF
TRBV5-4	-	-	TRBJ1-2	TGTGCCAGCAGCTTGAGAAGGAATGGCTACACCTTC	CASSLRRNGYTF
TRBV9	-	-	TRBJ1-3	TGTGCCAGCAGCGTCGACGGATACTCTGGAAACACCATATATTTT	CASSVDGYSGNTIYF
TRBV5-1	many	TRBD1	TRBJ2-7	TGCGCCAGCAGCACCCGAAACTCAGGGGGCGAGCAGTACTTC	CASSTRNSGGEQYF
TRBV3-1	-	-	TRBJ1-5	TGTGCCAGCAGCCCCTCCCCAGGGGTCGCGCAGCCCCAGCATTTT	CASSPSPGVAQPQHF
TRBV20-1	many	-	TRBJ2-1	TGCAGTGCCCAGAAGGGAGGAAAGCAGTTCTTC	CSAQKGGKQFF
TRBV18	few	-	TRBJ2-1	TGTGCCAGCTCACCCCCCGCCTTGAGCGGCTCCTACAATGAGCAGTTCTTC	CASSPPALSGSYNEQFF
TRBV4-1	-	-	TRBJ2-4	TGCGCCAGCAGCCAAGAAACATCATCCAAAAACATTCAGTACTTC	CASSQETSSKNIQYF
TRBV12-3/TRBV12-4	-	-	TRBJ2-5	TGTGCCAGCAGTTTATCTGTGGGGGAGACCCAGTACTTC	CASSLSVGETQYF
TRBV5-1	few	TRBD2	TRBJ2-7	TGCGCCAGCAGTCGACGGGAGGGTTCCGAGCAGTACTTC	CASSRREGSEQYF
TRBV6-5	few	-	TRBJ2-7	TGTGCCAGCAGTTACGAGGCCAGCAACTACGAGCAGTACTTC	CASSYEASNYEQYF
TRBV4-1	few	TRBD2	TRBJ2-3	TGCGCCAGCAGCCAATTCGAGCGGGGTCTAAGCACAGATACGCAGTATTTT	CASSQFERGLSTDTQYF
TRBV7-2	-	-	TRBJ2-5	TGTGCCAGCAGCTTAGATCTAGCTGGAGAGACCCAGTACTTC	CASSLDLAGETQYF
TRBV5-1	few	-	TRBJ2-5	TGCGCCAGCAGGCCAGGGAGGCAAGAGACCCAGTACTTC	CASRPGRQETQYF